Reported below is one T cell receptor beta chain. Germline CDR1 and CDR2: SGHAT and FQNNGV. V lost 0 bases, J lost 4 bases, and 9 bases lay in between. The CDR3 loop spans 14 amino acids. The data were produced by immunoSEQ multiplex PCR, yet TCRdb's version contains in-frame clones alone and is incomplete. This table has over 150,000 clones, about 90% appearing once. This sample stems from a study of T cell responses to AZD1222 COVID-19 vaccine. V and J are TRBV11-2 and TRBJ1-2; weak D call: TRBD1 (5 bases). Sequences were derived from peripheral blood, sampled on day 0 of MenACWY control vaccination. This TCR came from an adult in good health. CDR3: CASSLEGAAYGYTF. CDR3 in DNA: TGTGCCAGCAGCTTAGAAGGGGCAGCCTATGGCTACACCTTC. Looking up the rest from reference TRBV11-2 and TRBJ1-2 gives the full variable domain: EAGVAQSPRYKIIEKRQSVAFWCNPISGHATLYWYQQILGQGPKLLIQFQNNGVVDDSQLPKDRFSAERLKGVDSTLKIQPAKLEDSAVYLCASSLEGAAYGYTFGSGTRLTVV.